The rows below give T cell receptor beta chains drawn from one sample of a study of T cell clonotyping in hematopoietic cell transplantation. Method: immunoSEQ multiplex PCR; TCRdb's copy keeps in-frame clones and lacks some. The sample holds 10,000 to 15,000 clones, approximately 92% seen once. Material for sequencing was peripheral blood mononuclear cells. The receptors come from a human donor who either received an allogeneic hematopoietic cell transplant for a myeloid malignancy or was a related donor (not recorded which). Some clones in this sample may be carry-over from other donors' samples. CDR3s include the opening cysteine and the closing phenylalanine or tryptophan. The order of the fields is V gene, J gene, CDR3 length, D gene, clone size, CDR3 DNA, CDR3 protein. The D gene is left open where the match is weak. The listing skips clone size in some rows; elsewhere it reads once, few, many or a size class.

v_call: TRBV6-5
j_call: TRBJ2-7
cdr3_length: 15
d_call: .
clone_size: .
cdr3_nt: TGTGCCAGCAGTTCGCTGCCAGGGGCCCTCTACGAGCAGTACTTC
cdr3_aa: CASSSLPGALYEQYF

v_call: TRBV30
j_call: TRBJ1-1
cdr3_length: 15
d_call: .
clone_size: .
cdr3_nt: TGTGCCTGGAGCCTCTTCCCCAGGGTGAACACTGAAGCTTTCTTT
cdr3_aa: CAWSLFPRVNTEAFF

v_call: TRBV5-1
j_call: TRBJ1-2
cdr3_length: 13
d_call: TRBD1
clone_size: .
cdr3_nt: TGCGCCAGCAGCCCGGACAGGGTAGGGGGCTACACCTTC
cdr3_aa: CASSPDRVGGYTF

v_call: TRBV4-3
j_call: TRBJ2-7
cdr3_length: 14
d_call: .
clone_size: .
cdr3_nt: TGCGCCAGCCGACCCGGGACCGCCGGCGGTCAGCAGTACTTC
cdr3_aa: CASRPGTAGGQQYF

v_call: TRBV29-1
j_call: TRBJ2-6
cdr3_length: 18
d_call: TRBD1
clone_size: once
cdr3_nt: TGCAGCGCTGGAGACCACGGGACAGGGGGCTCTGGGGCCAACGTCCTGACTTTC
cdr3_aa: CSAGDHGTGGSGANVLTF

v_call: TRBV19
j_call: TRBJ2-1
cdr3_length: 14
d_call: .
clone_size: .
cdr3_nt: TGTGCCACCCTCAGGAGAAGCTCCTACAATGAGCAGTTCTTC
cdr3_aa: CATLRRSSYNEQFF

v_call: TRBV7-9
j_call: TRBJ2-7
cdr3_length: 14
d_call: .
clone_size: .
cdr3_nt: TGTGCCAGCAGCTTGAGCTGGACGTCCTACGAGCAGTACTTC
cdr3_aa: CASSLSWTSYEQYF

v_call: TRBV7-9
j_call: TRBJ2-5
cdr3_length: 9
d_call: .
clone_size: .
cdr3_nt: TGTGCCAGCGGGTTTCCCCAGTACTTC
cdr3_aa: CASGFPQYF

v_call: TRBV29-1
j_call: TRBJ2-3
cdr3_length: 18
d_call: TRBD2
clone_size: .
cdr3_nt: TGCAGCGTTGCCTCAGGGACGGGACTAGCGGGGGGGCAAGATACGCAGTATTTT
cdr3_aa: CSVASGTGLAGGQDTQYF

v_call: TRBV6-6
j_call: TRBJ1-6
cdr3_length: 14
d_call: .
clone_size: .
cdr3_nt: TGTGCCAGCAGCTACACAGGGAATCAAGGTTCCCTCCACTTT
cdr3_aa: CASSYTGNQGSLHF

v_call: TRBV2
j_call: TRBJ1-1
cdr3_length: 14
d_call: .
clone_size: .
cdr3_nt: TGTGCCAGCCGACAGGCAAGCTTCGCGACTGAAGCTTTCTTT
cdr3_aa: CASRQASFATEAFF

v_call: TRBV4-1
j_call: TRBJ2-7
cdr3_length: 15
d_call: .
clone_size: few
cdr3_nt: TGCGCCAGCAGCCAGTTAGCGGCTAATTCCTACGAGCAGTACTTC
cdr3_aa: CASSQLAANSYEQYF

v_call: TRBV4-3
j_call: TRBJ1-2
cdr3_length: 15
d_call: .
clone_size: .
cdr3_nt: TGCGCCAGCAGCCAAGATTCATCGGTTAACTATGGCTACACCTTC
cdr3_aa: CASSQDSSVNYGYTF

v_call: TRBV19
j_call: TRBJ2-7
cdr3_length: 15
d_call: .
clone_size: .
cdr3_nt: TGTGCCAGTAGTCCTGGCACCTACAATCTCTACGAGCAGTACTTC
cdr3_aa: CASSPGTYNLYEQYF

v_call: TRBV11-3
j_call: TRBJ2-7
cdr3_length: 13
d_call: TRBD1
clone_size: .
cdr3_nt: TGTGCCAGCAGCCCGGGACAGACCTACGAGCAGTACTTC
cdr3_aa: CASSPGQTYEQYF

v_call: TRBV25-1
j_call: TRBJ1-5
cdr3_length: 14
d_call: TRBD1
clone_size: .
cdr3_nt: TGTGCCAGCAGTGGGGACAGGGTGTTACAGCCCCAGCATTTT
cdr3_aa: CASSGDRVLQPQHF

v_call: TRBV7-9
j_call: TRBJ1-6
cdr3_length: 14
d_call: .
clone_size: few
cdr3_nt: TGTGCCAGCAGCTTAGTACCGAGTACTTCACCCCTCCACTTT
cdr3_aa: CASSLVPSTSPLHF

v_call: TRBV19
j_call: TRBJ1-1
cdr3_length: 15
d_call: TRBD1
clone_size: .
cdr3_nt: TGTGCCAGTAGTATTGAGGACAGGGGGCGAGAGGAAGCTTTCTTT
cdr3_aa: CASSIEDRGREEAFF

v_call: TRBV7-6
j_call: TRBJ1-4
cdr3_length: 14
d_call: .
clone_size: .
cdr3_nt: TGTGCCAGCAGCTTAGGGGGCGGCGGGGAAAAACTGTTTTTT
cdr3_aa: CASSLGGGGEKLFF

v_call: TRBV5-4
j_call: TRBJ2-5
cdr3_length: 14
d_call: .
clone_size: once
cdr3_nt: TGTGCCAGCAGCTTGGGGCGGGATCAAGAGACCCAGTACTTC
cdr3_aa: CASSLGRDQETQYF

v_call: TRBV7-3
j_call: TRBJ2-6
cdr3_length: 19
d_call: .
clone_size: .
cdr3_nt: TGTGCCAGCAGCTCAGGACAGACCCGGGCTTTCTCTGGGGCCAACGTCCTGACTTTC
cdr3_aa: CASSSGQTRAFSGANVLTF

v_call: TRBV9
j_call: TRBJ1-2
cdr3_length: 13
d_call: .
clone_size: .
cdr3_nt: TGTGCCAGCAGCCACGACGGAAACTATGGCTACACCTTC
cdr3_aa: CASSHDGNYGYTF

v_call: TRBV27
j_call: TRBJ1-1
cdr3_length: 15
d_call: .
clone_size: .
cdr3_nt: TGTGCCAGCAGTTTATCGGGGGCCGGGAACACTGAAGCTTTCTTT
cdr3_aa: CASSLSGAGNTEAFF

v_call: TRBV7-3
j_call: TRBJ1-2
cdr3_length: 13
d_call: .
clone_size: few
cdr3_nt: TGTGCCAGCAGCGAGAGAGGGGCCTATGGCTACACCTTC
cdr3_aa: CASSERGAYGYTF

v_call: TRBV6-1
j_call: TRBJ2-1
cdr3_length: 15
d_call: TRBD2
clone_size: .
cdr3_nt: TGTGCCAGCAGTGAACTAGCGGGGGGCTACAATGAGCAGTTCTTC
cdr3_aa: CASSELAGGYNEQFF

v_call: TRBV7-3
j_call: TRBJ2-7
cdr3_length: 15
d_call: .
clone_size: .
cdr3_nt: TGTGCCAGCAGCTTAAATGGAGGGGTCGGTCGCGAGCAGTACTTC
cdr3_aa: CASSLNGGVGREQYF

v_call: TRBV5-6
j_call: TRBJ1-3
cdr3_length: 14
d_call: .
clone_size: .
cdr3_nt: TGTGCCAGCAGCTTCCAGGGCTTTAGGGACACCATATATTTT
cdr3_aa: CASSFQGFRDTIYF

v_call: TRBV30
j_call: TRBJ2-5
cdr3_length: 15
d_call: TRBD2
clone_size: .
cdr3_nt: TGTGCCTGGGGGTTAAGGCTAGCGGGGTCAGAGACCCAGTACTTC
cdr3_aa: CAWGLRLAGSETQYF

v_call: TRBV27
j_call: TRBJ1-5
cdr3_length: 15
d_call: TRBD1
clone_size: .
cdr3_nt: TGTGCCAGCAGTTTCTCAGGGGGGAGCAATCAGCCCCAGCATTTT
cdr3_aa: CASSFSGGSNQPQHF

v_call: TRBV10-3
j_call: TRBJ2-2
cdr3_length: 16
d_call: .
clone_size: .
cdr3_nt: TGTGCCACGACGCCCCGCCCGATCACGAACACCGGGGAGCTGTTTTTT
cdr3_aa: CATTPRPITNTGELFF

v_call: TRBV4-3
j_call: TRBJ2-7
cdr3_length: 14
d_call: .
clone_size: few
cdr3_nt: TGCGCCAGCAGCCAAACCTTCGGCTCCTACGAGCAGTACTTC
cdr3_aa: CASSQTFGSYEQYF

v_call: TRBV9
j_call: TRBJ1-4
cdr3_length: 15
d_call: TRBD1
clone_size: .
cdr3_nt: TGTGCCAGCAGCACCCAAACAGGGGGCACTGAAAAACTGTTTTTT
cdr3_aa: CASSTQTGGTEKLFF

v_call: TRBV6-1
j_call: TRBJ1-5
cdr3_length: 13
d_call: .
clone_size: .
cdr3_nt: TGTGCCAGCAGTGCAGGGGGCAATCAGCCCCAGCATTTT
cdr3_aa: CASSAGGNQPQHF

v_call: TRBV13
j_call: TRBJ2-5
cdr3_length: 16
d_call: TRBD2
clone_size: .
cdr3_nt: TGTGCCAGCAGCTTAGGCCGGGTCGGGGGGCAAGAGACCCAGTACTTC
cdr3_aa: CASSLGRVGGQETQYF

v_call: TRBV5-1
j_call: TRBJ2-7
cdr3_length: 14
d_call: .
clone_size: .
cdr3_nt: TGCGCCAGCAGCTTGGTTGGAGGTAACTACGAGCAGTACTTC
cdr3_aa: CASSLVGGNYEQYF

v_call: TRBV11-2
j_call: TRBJ2-1
cdr3_length: 14
d_call: .
clone_size: .
cdr3_nt: TGTGCCAGCAGTCTCTACCGGGCAGACAATGAGCAGTTCTTC
cdr3_aa: CASSLYRADNEQFF

v_call: TRBV5-6
j_call: TRBJ1-1
cdr3_length: 14
d_call: .
clone_size: .
cdr3_nt: TGTGCCAGCAGCCTTGGGAGGGGGAACACTGAAGCTTTCTTT
cdr3_aa: CASSLGRGNTEAFF

v_call: TRBV11-2
j_call: TRBJ2-1
cdr3_length: 15
d_call: .
clone_size: .
cdr3_nt: TGTGCCAGCAGCTTAGAGGGGCTAGCGAGCAATGAGCAGTTCTTC
cdr3_aa: CASSLEGLASNEQFF

v_call: TRBV30
j_call: TRBJ2-7
cdr3_length: 11
d_call: .
clone_size: .
cdr3_nt: TGTGCCTGGAGTGTCCCCCCCGAGCAGTACTTC
cdr3_aa: CAWSVPPEQYF

v_call: TRBV18
j_call: TRBJ2-7
cdr3_length: 14
d_call: .
clone_size: .
cdr3_nt: TGTGCCAGCTCGAGGGGTGTTGGGGTTTACGAGCAGTACTTC
cdr3_aa: CASSRGVGVYEQYF